A selection of T cell receptor beta chains follows, all from one sample in a study of blood T cell repertoires in COVID-19. Libraries were prepared by immunoSEQ multiplex PCR; TCRdb keeps only in-frame clonotypes and omits some of them. The sample shows around 400,000 clones, 75% to 90% of them seen only once. Sequencing was performed on PBMCs or T cells enriched from blood (not recorded which). The receptors were sampled from a woman between 50 and 59 years old who had recovered from COVID-19. Both conserved end residues are part of each CDR3. A D gene is named only where the DNA matches it firmly. Only part of the rows carry a size: once, few, many, or a class if the clone is expanded.

cdr3_nt: TGTGCCAGCAGCTTGACGGAGCTCTGGAAGGATGGCTACACCTTC; cdr3_aa: CASSLTELWKDGYTF; j_call: TRBJ1-2; clone_size: -; d_call: -; v_call: TRBV5-6
cdr3_nt: TGTGCCAGCAGCCCAAGGACTAGCTGGGGCACAGATACGCAGTATTTT; cdr3_aa: CASSPRTSWGTDTQYF; j_call: TRBJ2-3; clone_size: -; d_call: -; v_call: TRBV21-1
cdr3_nt: TGCGCCAGCGGCGATTCTAACAGGAGTGAAAAACTGTTTTTT; cdr3_aa: CASGDSNRSEKLFF; j_call: TRBJ1-4; clone_size: -; d_call: -; v_call: TRBV5-1
cdr3_nt: TGTGCCAGCAGCTTAGATCCTAGCGGGAGGTCCGAGCAGTACTTC; cdr3_aa: CASSLDPSGRSEQYF; j_call: TRBJ2-7; clone_size: -; d_call: TRBD2; v_call: TRBV7-2
cdr3_nt: TGCAGTGCTTCGACCGGGAGGGAAGCTTTCTTT; cdr3_aa: CSASTGREAFF; j_call: TRBJ1-1; clone_size: -; d_call: -; v_call: TRBV20-1
cdr3_nt: TGTGCCTGGGGGTGGGCTAGCGGTCAAGAGACCCAGTACTTC; cdr3_aa: CAWGWASGQETQYF; j_call: TRBJ2-5; clone_size: -; d_call: TRBD2; v_call: TRBV30
cdr3_nt: TGTGCCAGCAGCATACGACTAGCGGGTTCCACGGCGCGGCAGTTCTTC; cdr3_aa: CASSIRLAGSTARQFF; j_call: TRBJ2-1; clone_size: -; d_call: TRBD2; v_call: TRBV5-4
cdr3_nt: TGCGCCAGCAGCCGTTCTACCGGGACAGACAATCAGCCCCAGCATTTT; cdr3_aa: CASSRSTGTDNQPQHF; j_call: TRBJ1-5; clone_size: -; d_call: TRBD1; v_call: TRBV4-1
cdr3_nt: TGTGCCAGCAGCTGGAACAGGGATCCCACTGAAGCTTTCTTT; cdr3_aa: CASSWNRDPTEAFF; j_call: TRBJ1-1; clone_size: few; d_call: -; v_call: TRBV11-2
cdr3_nt: TGCGCCAGCAGACTTACAGAGGAAGCTTTCTTT; cdr3_aa: CASRLTEEAFF; j_call: TRBJ1-1; clone_size: few; d_call: -; v_call: TRBV5-1
cdr3_nt: TGTGCCAGCAGTTCCCTTCGTCAGGGGGAAGCTTTCTTT; cdr3_aa: CASSSLRQGEAFF; j_call: TRBJ1-1; clone_size: -; d_call: -; v_call: TRBV12-3/TRBV12-4
cdr3_nt: TGTGCCAGCGGTTTGGGCAGAGAAACGTACGAGCAGTACTTC; cdr3_aa: CASGLGRETYEQYF; j_call: TRBJ2-7; clone_size: -; d_call: -; v_call: TRBV7-9
cdr3_nt: TGTGCCTGGAGTGCCGTACAGAATCAGCCCCAGCATTTT; cdr3_aa: CAWSAVQNQPQHF; j_call: TRBJ1-5; clone_size: -; d_call: -; v_call: TRBV30
cdr3_nt: TGTGCCAGCAGCACAGGGCTCACTGAAGCTTTCTTT; cdr3_aa: CASSTGLTEAFF; j_call: TRBJ1-1; clone_size: -; d_call: -; v_call: TRBV28
cdr3_nt: TGTGCCAGCAGCTTACTAGGAGAGGGGTTCTTC; cdr3_aa: CASSLLGEGFF; j_call: TRBJ2-1; clone_size: -; d_call: -; v_call: TRBV7-9
cdr3_nt: TGCAGCGGCTTGGGATTTGGGACAGGCAGCATCTCTGGAAACACCATATATTTT; cdr3_aa: CSGLGFGTGSISGNTIYF; j_call: TRBJ1-3; clone_size: -; d_call: TRBD1; v_call: TRBV29-1
cdr3_nt: TGTGCCAGTAGTATAGAAGCGGGGAACTCCTATAATTCACCCCTCCACTTT; cdr3_aa: CASSIEAGNSYNSPLHF; j_call: TRBJ1-6; clone_size: -; d_call: -; v_call: TRBV19
cdr3_nt: TGTGCCAGCAGCCCAGGCGGGGGTATAATTGATGGTGGCTACACCTTC; cdr3_aa: CASSPGGGIIDGGYTF; j_call: TRBJ1-2; clone_size: -; d_call: -; v_call: TRBV9
cdr3_nt: TGTGCCAGCAGCCAAGTGCCCGGGGGAGGCGGGATGGGTGGCTACACCTTC; cdr3_aa: CASSQVPGGGGMGGYTF; j_call: TRBJ1-2; clone_size: -; d_call: -; v_call: TRBV3-1/TRBV3-2
cdr3_nt: TGTGCCAGCACTAACAGGATAAACACTGAAGCTTTCTTT; cdr3_aa: CASTNRINTEAFF; j_call: TRBJ1-1; clone_size: -; d_call: -; v_call: TRBV2
cdr3_nt: TGTGCCAGCTCACCCCCCCGCCCTGGGGGCCCAATATACGAGCAGTACTTC; cdr3_aa: CASSPPRPGGPIYEQYF; j_call: TRBJ2-7; clone_size: few; d_call: -; v_call: TRBV18
cdr3_nt: TGTGCCAGCAGCCGGGGGGGTAGGCAAGAGACCCAGTACTTC; cdr3_aa: CASSRGGRQETQYF; j_call: TRBJ2-5; clone_size: -; d_call: TRBD2; v_call: TRBV7-3
cdr3_nt: TGCGCCAGCAGCCAAGAGGGGGGTAGGTCGTATGAGCAGTTCTTC; cdr3_aa: CASSQEGGRSYEQFF; j_call: TRBJ2-1; clone_size: -; d_call: -; v_call: TRBV4-1
cdr3_nt: TGTGCCAGCAGCTTTATTCGCTCTGGAAACACCATATATTTT; cdr3_aa: CASSFIRSGNTIYF; j_call: TRBJ1-3; clone_size: -; d_call: -; v_call: TRBV5-6
cdr3_nt: TGTGCCAGCCGCGGGAGGCACACAGATACGCAGTATTTT; cdr3_aa: CASRGRHTDTQYF; j_call: TRBJ2-3; clone_size: -; d_call: TRBD2; v_call: TRBV19
cdr3_nt: TGCGCCAGCAGCTTGGAAGCAGGGCAGGCATACAATGGCTACACCTTC; cdr3_aa: CASSLEAGQAYNGYTF; j_call: TRBJ1-2; clone_size: -; d_call: -; v_call: TRBV5-1
cdr3_nt: TGTGCCAGCAGCGTAACGGTAAAAGAGACCCAGTACTTC; cdr3_aa: CASSVTVKETQYF; j_call: TRBJ2-5; clone_size: -; d_call: -; v_call: TRBV9